The subject of this entry is one T cell receptor beta chain. As yet, its antigen is unknown. These data belong to a study of T cells in narcolepsy. Broader study findings: HCRT-specific and TRIB2-specific autoreactive clonotypes appeared among same-patient CSF and blood CD4+ clonotypes. Autoreactive clonotypes reportedly recurred in blood of same and different patients, not controls.

Profiling relied on immunoSEQ multiplex PCR, and the TCRdb table lists in-frame clones only, not all of them. The profile shows tens of thousands of clones, just under 80% of them singletons. The V gene end was trimmed by 0 bases and the J gene end by 2 bases; junction bases not matched to a gene: 5. Germline CDR1 reads SGHKS; CDR2 reads YYEKEE (reference sequence). The CDR3 extends over 15 amino acids. This TCR derives from a human donor with narcolepsy. The chain has TRBV5-5 and TRBJ2-7; 7 bases map to TRBD1. The source material was CD45RA- memory CD4+ T cells from PBMCs. CDR3 in amino acids: CASSLARGLTYEQYF. The CDR3 DNA reads TGTGCCAGCAGCTTGGCCAGGGGGTTGACCTACGAGCAGTACTTC.